Listed below are T cell receptor beta chains from one sample, sequenced in a study of cytomegalovirus exposure and HLA in healthy donors. Generated by immunoSEQ multiplex PCR, the TCRdb table keeps only in-frame clones and is missing some. The table includes roughly 160,000 clones, approximately 85% detected once. Sequenced sample: PBMCs. Receptors were obtained from a man younger than 30 in good health and CMV-seropositive. The CDR3 runs from the conserved cysteine through the conserved F or W. D genes are given only for firm matches. Some rows have no size entry. The others give once, few or many, or a class for an expanded clone.

DNA	CDR3	D	V	size	J
TGTGCCAGCAGCCGCCAGGGAACTGGAAACACCATATATTTT	CASSRQGTGNTIYF	.	TRBV7-2	.	TRBJ1-3
TGTGCCAGCAGTTTAAGTCTACCTAGCACAGATACGCAGTATTTT	CASSLSLPSTDTQYF	.	TRBV27	.	TRBJ2-3
TGTGCCAGCAGTTCCCCGAGCTCCTACGAGCAGTACTTC	CASSSPSSYEQYF	.	TRBV6-5	.	TRBJ2-7
TGTGCCAGCAGGATAGCGGGATTTGAGACCCAGTACTTC	CASRIAGFETQYF	TRBD2	TRBV6-1	.	TRBJ2-5
TGTGCCAGCAGCCCCGGGACTAGCGGCACCGGGGAGCTGTTTTTT	CASSPGTSGTGELFF	TRBD2	TRBV11-3	.	TRBJ2-2
TGTGCCAGCAGCTTAATTTTCGGGGGGTCTCAAGAGACCCAGTACTTC	CASSLIFGGSQETQYF	TRBD2	TRBV7-2	.	TRBJ2-5
TGTTCCAGCAGCTCGGGAGCTAACGAGCAGTACTTC	CSSSSGANEQYF	.	TRBV7-9	.	TRBJ2-7
TGTGCCAGCAGCTTGCTTGACACTGAAGCTTTCTTT	CASSLLDTEAFF	.	TRBV5-6	.	TRBJ1-1
TGTGCCAGCAGCACGCCGACGAAACAGGGGAATCCCTATGGCTACACCTTC	CASSTPTKQGNPYGYTF	.	TRBV21-1	.	TRBJ1-2
TGTGCCAGCAGCAAAGACAGTGGAAGGGGGGAGCAGTACTTC	CASSKDSGRGEQYF	.	TRBV7-9	.	TRBJ2-7
TGTGCCAGCAGCTTAGGTTCCTCTGTTACCTACGAGCAGTACTTC	CASSLGSSVTYEQYF	.	TRBV11-3	.	TRBJ2-7
TGTGCCAGCAGCCAAGATTGGGGACTGCACACTGAAGCTTTCTTT	CASSQDWGLHTEAFF	.	TRBV4-2	.	TRBJ1-1
TGTGCCAGCAGCGTAGTAGCGGGACAGCCCGAGGGGATCACTGAAGCTTTCTTT	CASSVVAGQPEGITEAFF	TRBD1	TRBV9	.	TRBJ1-1
TGCGCCAGCAAACCCCGGGGGACAGGGTTGGTAGAAAAACTGTTTTTT	CASKPRGTGLVEKLFF	TRBD1	TRBV10-2	.	TRBJ1-4
TGTGCCAGCAGCTTGAGGGGGCCCTACGAGCAGTACTTC	CASSLRGPYEQYF	TRBD1	TRBV5-6	few	TRBJ2-7
TGTGCCAGCAGCCCTAGCGGGGGGGTAATAACAGATACGCAGTATTTT	CASSPSGGVITDTQYF	TRBD2	TRBV28	.	TRBJ2-3
TGTGCCAGCAGTGATTTTTCGGGGGGACATGGCTACACCTTC	CASSDFSGGHGYTF	.	TRBV6-1	.	TRBJ1-2
TGTGCCTGGAGCGGGGTTAGCGGGGGGGCCCCCGGCCGGTTAGTGGAGCTGTTTTTT	CAWSGVSGGAPGRLVELFF	TRBD2	TRBV30	.	TRBJ2-2
TGTGCCAGCAGCCCGCCGGCGGGGGGAGGGTTGACCGGGGAGCTGTTTTTT	CASSPPAGGGLTGELFF	TRBD2	TRBV5-6	.	TRBJ2-2
TGCGCCAGCAGCCAGGACAGCCCTGCGGGGGAGCTGTTTTTT	CASSQDSPAGELFF	.	TRBV4-1	.	TRBJ2-2
TGTGCCAGCAGCTTAGGAGAGAACACTGAAGCTTTCTTT	CASSLGENTEAFF	.	TRBV7-3	few	TRBJ1-1
TGTGCCAGCAGCTTAACAGGGGAAATAGGGTATGGCTACACCTTC	CASSLTGEIGYGYTF	TRBD1	TRBV5-5	.	TRBJ1-2
TGTGCCAGCAGCAAAGATGCGGGACAGGGCCTGAACACTGAAGCTTTCTTT	CASSKDAGQGLNTEAFF	.	TRBV21-1	.	TRBJ1-1
TGTGCCAGCAGCAAACTTCCAGGGGGCTCGGGCTCACCCCTCCACTTT	CASSKLPGGSGSPLHF	.	TRBV21-1	.	TRBJ1-6
TGTGCCAGCAGGGGACTAACCGGGGAGCTGTTTTTT	CASRGLTGELFF	TRBD2	TRBV2	.	TRBJ2-2
TGCGCCAGCACGGAGACAGGGACAACCTACGAGCAGTACTTC	CASTETGTTYEQYF	TRBD1	TRBV5-1	.	TRBJ2-7
TGTGCCAGCAGCTTAGAGGAGGGGCCCAAGGATAATTCACCCCTCCACTTT	CASSLEEGPKDNSPLHF	.	TRBV7-4	.	TRBJ1-6
TGTGCCAGCAGTTATTCCGGACAGGGATCCTACAATGAGCAGTTCTTC	CASSYSGQGSYNEQFF	TRBD1	TRBV6-6	.	TRBJ2-1
TGTGCCAGCTCACCAGCCGGGAACGAGCAGTACTTC	CASSPAGNEQYF	.	TRBV18	.	TRBJ2-7
TGTGCCAGCAGTACCCACTCGACGGGAGCTTTCTTT	CASSTHSTGAFF	.	TRBV6-5	.	TRBJ1-1
TGTGCCTGGAGGACTAGCTCCTACGAGCAGTACTTC	CAWRTSSYEQYF	.	TRBV30	.	TRBJ2-7
TGTGCCAGCAGTTTAAACTTAGGAGGGCCCCTCCACTTT	CASSLNLGGPLHF	.	TRBV27	once	TRBJ1-6
TGTGCCAGCAGCCGGGACACACAAGAGACCCAGTACTTC	CASSRDTQETQYF	.	TRBV5-6	.	TRBJ2-5
TGTGCTAGTGGTCCTCACACTAGCGGGGTTTACAATGAGCAGTTCTTC	CASGPHTSGVYNEQFF	TRBD2	TRBV12-5	few	TRBJ2-1